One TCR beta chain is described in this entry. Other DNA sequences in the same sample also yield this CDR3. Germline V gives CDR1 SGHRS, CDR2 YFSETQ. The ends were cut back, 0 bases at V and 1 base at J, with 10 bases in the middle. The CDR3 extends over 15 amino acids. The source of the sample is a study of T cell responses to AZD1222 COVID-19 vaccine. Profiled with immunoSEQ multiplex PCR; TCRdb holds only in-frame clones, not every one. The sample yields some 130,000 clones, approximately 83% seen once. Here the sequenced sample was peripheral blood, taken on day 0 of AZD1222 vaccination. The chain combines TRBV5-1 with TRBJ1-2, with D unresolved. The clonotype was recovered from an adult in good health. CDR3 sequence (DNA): TGCGCCAGCAGCTTGGGCGCGTCCCTTAACTATGGCTACACCTTC. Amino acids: CASSLGASLNYGYTF.